The clone carrying this TCR beta chain has ten or more counts. The V gene's germline CDR1 is MDHEN and CDR2 SYDVKM. The V segment lost 5 bases and the J segment 5 bases; nucleotides outside the gene matches: 11. The CDR3 contains 15 residues. This sample was included in a study of T cells in Graves' hyperthyroidism and ophthalmopathy. RNA transcripts served as the template for amplifying TCR beta CDR3 regions. HTBI primers were employed in a first-round RT-PCR of the TCR CDR3. Each CDR3 protein gets one entry after TCRdb re-called the multiplex PCR reads with MiXCR. The sample consists of approximately 640,000 distinct CDR3 sequences, 15% to 20% of them appearing once.

Source material: blood. The receptor was isolated from a woman between 25 and 40 years old with Graves' hyperthyroidism. The chain joins TRBV28 to TRBJ1-2; 7 bases map to TRBD1. The CDR3 loop reads CASSPGDSPGYGYTF. The CDR3 DNA reads as TGTGCCAGCAGTCCCGGGGACAGCCCGGGGTATGGCTACACCTTC.